This T cell receptor (beta chain) was recorded in a study of T cell repertoires in cytomegalovirus infection (dated by TCRdb to the late 2010s). About the full investigation: Donor HLA type was relevant to the analysis, because carriage of CMV infection together with the matching HLA type was indicated by public TCR beta signatures.

Sequencing used an Illumina HiSeq 1500. TCRdb ran its own pipeline on the public reads, namely fastp trimming at Q25 and MiXCR clone calling, and kept in-frame beta chains. A single entry per CDR3 protein holds the most common genes and DNA from its merged rows. Here the sample has 500,000 or so distinct CDR3 sequences; 16% occur a single time. The top ten constitute roughly a quarter of the sample. CDR3 length: 15 amino acids, cysteine to phenylalanine. CDR3 DNA only is kept here, 45 bases in frame from base 1. Relative to germline, V is 0 bases shorter and J is 0 bases shorter, with 9 bases between their ends. CDR1 and CDR2 (SGHVS, FQNEAQ) derive from the germline V gene. This clonotype was seen many times. There is no known antigen for this receptor. Nothing much larger sits one base from this clone, and base qualities are not available. The paper as a whole reports these results and caveats: The ex vivo response was dominated by HLA-C-restricted CMV-specific TCR beta clonotypes, and the single most frequent clonotype in two of eight donors was supplied by these HLA-C-restricted clonotypes. In both this cohort and an independent cohort of 352 donors, the cumulative frequency of public TCR beta family members distinguished carriers of CMV infection plus the relevant HLA type.

This TCR derives from a human donor in good health (CMV status not recorded). Some clones in this sample may be carry-over from other donors' samples. Sequenced material: CD8+ T cells from PBMCs. Here the chain combines TRBV7-8 and TRBJ2-7; the D gene is unclear. The nucleotides are TGTGCCAGCAGCTTAGCGGTGCAGGCCTCCTACGAGCAGTACTTC. This codes for CASSLAVQASYEQYF.